Given below is one TCR beta chain in context. What it binds is unknown. The data originate from a study of blood T cells in healthy people across ages. Study observations and caveats: The authors considered diversity estimates from one million T cells to be underestimates.

The second PCR ran about 6 to 11 cycles with a sample-barcoded 5' primer and J-beta primers. TCRdb used MiXCR to reprocess the 5' RACE reads, holding one entry per CDR3 protein. The sample consists of around 800,000 distinct CDR3 sequences, approximately 67% of them appearing once. Trimming left V 1 base short and J 3 bases short, with 11 bases between. Germline V CDR1 and CDR2: LGHNA, YNFKEQ. This CDR3 is built from 15 residues. This rearrangement joins TRBV4-2 to TRBJ2-3; D is ambiguous. This TCR derives from a man in his thirties or forties in good health. The specimen was blood. CDR3 in DNA: TGTGCCAGCAGCCAAGGGGGTAGTCCGACAGATACGCAGTATTTT. It codes for CASSQGGSPTDTQYF.